The source of this T cell receptor (beta chain) is a study of CD8 T cells in ankylosing spondylitis. TCRdb processed the 5' RACE reads anew with MiXCR; each CDR3 protein has one entry. The table shows 120,000 to 150,000 distinct CDR3 sequences, with roughly 8.8% occurring only once. The CDR3 extends over 14 amino acids. Germline CDR1 reads MNHNS; CDR2 reads SASEGT. V lost 10 bases and J lost 1, with 14 bases in between. The J gene is TRBJ1-5, the V gene TRBV6-1, with D possibly TRBD1 on 5 matching bases. The TCR sequence derives from a male donor with ankylosing spondylitis. The specimen sequenced was synovial fluid, either unsorted or a sorted T cell fraction (not recorded which). CDR3: CATGTRVSNQPQHF. DNA of the CDR3: TGTGCCACTGGAACCAGGGTGAGCAATCAGCCCCAGCATTTT.